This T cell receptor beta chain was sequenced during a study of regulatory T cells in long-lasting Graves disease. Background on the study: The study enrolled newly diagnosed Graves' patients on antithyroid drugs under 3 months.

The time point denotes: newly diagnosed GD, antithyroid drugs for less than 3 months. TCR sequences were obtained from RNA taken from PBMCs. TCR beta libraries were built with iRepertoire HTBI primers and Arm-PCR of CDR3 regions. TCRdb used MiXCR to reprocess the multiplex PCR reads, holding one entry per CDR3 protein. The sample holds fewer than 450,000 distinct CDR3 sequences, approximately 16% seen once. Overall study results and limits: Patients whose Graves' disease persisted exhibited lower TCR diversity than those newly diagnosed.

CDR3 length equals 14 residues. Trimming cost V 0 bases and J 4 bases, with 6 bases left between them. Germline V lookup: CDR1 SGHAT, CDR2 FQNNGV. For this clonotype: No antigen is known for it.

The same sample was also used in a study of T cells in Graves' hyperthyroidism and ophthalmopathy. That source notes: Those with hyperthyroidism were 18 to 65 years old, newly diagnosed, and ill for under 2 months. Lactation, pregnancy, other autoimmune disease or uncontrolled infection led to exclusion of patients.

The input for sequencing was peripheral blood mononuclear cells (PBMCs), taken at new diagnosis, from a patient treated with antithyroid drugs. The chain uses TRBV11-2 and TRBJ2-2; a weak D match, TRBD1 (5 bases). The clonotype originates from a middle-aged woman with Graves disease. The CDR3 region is CASSLEQATGELFF. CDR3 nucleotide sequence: TGTGCCAGCAGCTTAGAACAGGCCACCGGGGAGCTGTTTTTT.